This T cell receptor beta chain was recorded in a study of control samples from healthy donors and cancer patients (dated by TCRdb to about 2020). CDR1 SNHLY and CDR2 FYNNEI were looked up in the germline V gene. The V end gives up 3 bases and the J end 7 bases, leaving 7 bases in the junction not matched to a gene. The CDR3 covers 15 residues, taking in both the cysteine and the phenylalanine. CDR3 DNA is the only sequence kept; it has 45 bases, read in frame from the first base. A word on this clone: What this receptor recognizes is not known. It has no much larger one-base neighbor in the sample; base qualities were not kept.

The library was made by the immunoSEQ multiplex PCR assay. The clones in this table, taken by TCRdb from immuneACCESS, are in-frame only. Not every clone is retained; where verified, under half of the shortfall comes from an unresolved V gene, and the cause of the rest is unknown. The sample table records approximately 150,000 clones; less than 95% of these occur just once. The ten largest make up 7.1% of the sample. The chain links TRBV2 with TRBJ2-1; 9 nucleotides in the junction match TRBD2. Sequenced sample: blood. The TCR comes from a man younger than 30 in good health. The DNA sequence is TGTGCCAGCAGTGACGGGCGGGGGGGCCAAAATGAGCAGTTCTTC. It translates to CASSDGRGGQNEQFF.